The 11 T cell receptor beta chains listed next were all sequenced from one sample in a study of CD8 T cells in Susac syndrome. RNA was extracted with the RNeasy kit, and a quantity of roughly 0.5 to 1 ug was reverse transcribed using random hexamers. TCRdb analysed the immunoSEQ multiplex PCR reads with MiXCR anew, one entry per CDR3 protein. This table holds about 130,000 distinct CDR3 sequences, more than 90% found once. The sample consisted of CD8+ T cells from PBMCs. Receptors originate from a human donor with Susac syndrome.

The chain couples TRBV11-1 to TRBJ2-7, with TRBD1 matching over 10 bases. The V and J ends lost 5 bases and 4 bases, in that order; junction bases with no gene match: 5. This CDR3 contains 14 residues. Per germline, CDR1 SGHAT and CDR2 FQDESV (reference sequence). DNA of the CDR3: TGTGCCAGCAGCCGGGGACAGGGGCTTTACGAGCAGTACTTC. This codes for CASSRGQGLYEQYF.

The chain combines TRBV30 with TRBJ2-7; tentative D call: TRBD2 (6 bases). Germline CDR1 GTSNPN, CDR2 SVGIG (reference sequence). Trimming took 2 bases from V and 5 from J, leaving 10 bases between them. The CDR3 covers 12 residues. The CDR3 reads CAWSLAADEQYF. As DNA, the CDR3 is TGTGCCTGGAGTTTAGCGGCGGACGAGCAGTACTTC.

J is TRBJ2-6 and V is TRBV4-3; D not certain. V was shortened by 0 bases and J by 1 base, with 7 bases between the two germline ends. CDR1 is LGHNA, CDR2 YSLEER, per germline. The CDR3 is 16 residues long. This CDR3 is CASSQEYGSGANVLTF. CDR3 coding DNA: TGCGCCAGCAGCCAAGAGTACGGATCTGGGGCCAACGTCCTGACTTTC.

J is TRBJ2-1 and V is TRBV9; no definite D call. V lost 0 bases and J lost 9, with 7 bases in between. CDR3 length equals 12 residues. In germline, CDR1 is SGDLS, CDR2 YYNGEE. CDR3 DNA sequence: TGTGCCAGCAGCGTAGGTGGTGGTGAGCAGTTCTTC. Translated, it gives CASSVGGGEQFF.

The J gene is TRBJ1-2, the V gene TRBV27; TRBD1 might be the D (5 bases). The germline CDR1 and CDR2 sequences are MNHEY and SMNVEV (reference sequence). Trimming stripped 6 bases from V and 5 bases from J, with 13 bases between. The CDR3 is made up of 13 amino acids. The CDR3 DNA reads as TGTGCCAGCAGGACTCGGGGGGGTTATGGCTACACCTTC. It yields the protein CASRTRGGYGYTF.

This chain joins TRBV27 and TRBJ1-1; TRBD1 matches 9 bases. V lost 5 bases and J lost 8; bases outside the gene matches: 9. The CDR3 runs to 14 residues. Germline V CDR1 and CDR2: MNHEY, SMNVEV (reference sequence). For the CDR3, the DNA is TGTGCCAGCAGTCCGGGACAGGGAATAGCCGAAGCTTTCTTT. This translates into CASSPGQGIAEAFF.

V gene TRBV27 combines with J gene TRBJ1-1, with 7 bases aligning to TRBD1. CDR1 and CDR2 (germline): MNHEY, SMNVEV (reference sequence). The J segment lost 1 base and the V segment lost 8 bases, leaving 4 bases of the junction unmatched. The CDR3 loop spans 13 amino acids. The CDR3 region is CASWPGGNTEAFF. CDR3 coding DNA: TGTGCCAGCTGGCCAGGGGGGAACACTGAAGCTTTCTTT.

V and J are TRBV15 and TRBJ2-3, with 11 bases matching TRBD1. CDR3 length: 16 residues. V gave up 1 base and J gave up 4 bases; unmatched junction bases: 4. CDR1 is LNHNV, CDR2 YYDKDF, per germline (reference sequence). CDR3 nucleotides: TGTGCCACCAGCAGAGCCGGACAGGGGGCCCCAGATACGCAGTATTTT. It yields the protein CATSRAGQGAPDTQYF. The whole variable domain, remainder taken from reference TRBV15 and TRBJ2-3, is DAMVIQNPRYQVTQFGKPVTLSCSQTLNHNVMYWYQQKSSQAPKLLFHYYDKDFNNEADTPDNFQSRRPNTSFCFLDIRSPGLGDTAMYLCATSRAGQGAPDTQYFGPGTRLTVL.

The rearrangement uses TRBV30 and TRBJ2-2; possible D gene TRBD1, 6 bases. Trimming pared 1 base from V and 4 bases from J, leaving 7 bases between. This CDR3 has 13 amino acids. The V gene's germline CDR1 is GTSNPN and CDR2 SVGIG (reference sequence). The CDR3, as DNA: TGTGCCTGGAGTGAGGGGGTCACCGGGGAGCTGTTTTTT. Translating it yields CAWSEGVTGELFF.

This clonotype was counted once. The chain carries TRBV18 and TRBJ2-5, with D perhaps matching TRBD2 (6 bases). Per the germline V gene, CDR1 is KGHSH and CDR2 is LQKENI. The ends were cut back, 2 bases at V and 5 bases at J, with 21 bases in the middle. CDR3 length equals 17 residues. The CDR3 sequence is CASSPSARGFETETQYF. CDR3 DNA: TGTGCCAGCTCACCATCGGCTCGGGGGTTCGAGACGGAGACCCAGTACTTC.

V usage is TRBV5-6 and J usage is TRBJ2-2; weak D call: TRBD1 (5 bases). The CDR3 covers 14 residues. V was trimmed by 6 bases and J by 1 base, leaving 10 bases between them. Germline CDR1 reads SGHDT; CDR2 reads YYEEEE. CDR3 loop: CASTTTENTGELFF. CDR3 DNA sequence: TGTGCCAGCACCACGACAGAGAACACCGGGGAGCTGTTTTTT.